These 6 T cell receptor beta chains came from one sample sequenced in a study of blood T cell repertoires in COVID-19. TCRdb's copy holds only in-frame clones and misses some; the assay was immunoSEQ multiplex PCR. This table has approximately 260,000 clones, roughly nine tenths appearing once. Sequencing input: PBMCs or T cells enriched from blood (not recorded which). Receptors originate from a woman aged 55-70 years who had recovered from COVID-19.

The rearrangement joins TRBV2 to TRBJ2-1, with D possibly being TRBD1 (7 bases). V was trimmed by 5 bases and J by 5 bases, leaving 19 bases between them. The CDR3 runs to 16 residues. Germline-derived CDR1 and CDR2 are SNHLY and FYNNEI. CDR3 sequence reads: CASSKQGRWGDNEQFF. The CDR3 coding sequence is TGTGCCAGCAGTAAACAGGGGAGGTGGGGGGACAATGAGCAGTTCTTC.

This clone was picked up one time. The CDR3 DNA reads TGCAGCGCTCAGGAAAATTCCTACGAGCAGTACTTC. Protein product: CSAQENSYEQYF. This chain links TRBV29-1 with TRBJ2-7; no clear D gene. CDR3 size: 12 residues. CDR1 SQVTM and CDR2 ANQGSEA come from the germline V gene. The V gene lost 7 bases and the J gene lost 1 base, with 11 bases spanning the gap.

The chain couples TRBV7-2 to TRBJ1-2; 11 bases are a match to TRBD1. J was trimmed by 7 bases and V by 0 bases; bases with no gene match: 4. Germline CDR1 is SGHTA and CDR2 is FQGNSA. This CDR3 is 15 amino acids long. Here the CDR3 reads CASSLAGQGALGYTF. In DNA, the CDR3 is TGTGCCAGCAGCTTAGCAGGACAGGGGGCTCTTGGCTACACCTTC. Combining the CDR3 with reference TRBV7-2 and TRBJ1-2 gives the whole variable domain GAGVSQSPSNKVTEKGKDVELRCDPISGHTALYWYRQSLGQGLEFLIYFQGNSAPDKSGLPSDRFSAERTGGSVSTLTIQRTQQEDSAVYLCASSLAGQGALGYTFGSGTRLTVV.

V usage is TRBV10-2 and J usage is TRBJ1-5; TRBD1 aligns across 7 bases. This CDR3 region has 13 residues. V gave up 7 bases and J gave up 5 bases; unmatched junction bases: 5. Germline loops: CDR1 WSHSY, CDR2 SAAADI. CDR3 DNA: TGCGCCAGCAAGGGACAGTCCGATCAGCCCCAGCATTTT. Translation: CASKGQSDQPQHF.

This chain uses TRBV5-1 with TRBJ1-4; D gene unclear. The germline CDR1 and CDR2 sequences are SGHRS and YFSETQ. Trimming cost V 4 bases and J 5 bases, with 15 bases left between them. The CDR3 runs to 15 residues. The CDR3 DNA follows: TGCGCCAGCAGCCCGACCCACAGCGGAAATGAAAAACTGTTTTTT. The encoded protein is CASSPTHSGNEKLFF.

This chain uses TRBV11-2 with TRBJ1-1, with TRBD1 matching over 7 bases. CDR3 size: 13 residues. The junction had 3 bases not matched to a gene; V was cut back by 3 bases and J by 5 bases. Germline-derived CDR1 and CDR2 are SGHAT and FQNNGV. As DNA, the CDR3 is TGTGCCAGCAGCTTTTACAGGGGTACTGAAGCTTTCTTT. This encodes CASSFYRGTEAFF.